These T cell receptor beta chains were read from a single sample in a study of blood T cell repertoires in COVID-19. Only in-frame clones appear in the TCRdb table, and some are missing; sequencing was by immunoSEQ multiplex PCR. The sample consists of about 130,000 clones, around 87% of them appearing once. Sequenced sample: peripheral blood. These receptor sequences come from a man between 45 and 60 years old with active COVID-19. Both conserved end residues are part of each CDR3. D genes are given only for firm matches. Only some rows state a clone size, as once, few, many or a class for expanded clones.

J gene | clone size | V gene | D gene | CDR3 protein | CDR3 DNA
TRBJ1-6 | NA | TRBV27 | NA | CASSLKSGFYGNSPLHF | TGTGCCAGCAGTTTAAAGTCGGGGTTCTACGGTAATTCACCCCTCCACTTT
TRBJ1-1 | many | TRBV19 | NA | CASSTDFALNTEAFF | TGTGCCAGTAGTACGGACTTTGCGCTGAACACTGAAGCTTTCTTT
TRBJ2-7 | NA | TRBV12-3/TRBV12-4 | TRBD1 | CASRLGTVGQYF | TGTGCCAGCAGACTAGGGACAGTCGGCCAGTACTTC
TRBJ1-2 | NA | TRBV6-5 | TRBD1 | CASSYSTGLLGYTF | TGTGCCAGCAGTTACTCGACAGGGCTTCTCGGCTACACCTTC
TRBJ2-5 | NA | TRBV27 | TRBD2 | CASRRGGSETQYF | TGTGCCAGCAGACGGGGGGGATCCGAGACCCAGTACTTC
TRBJ1-1 | NA | TRBV11-1 | NA | CASSSPWGGRPEAFF | TGTGCCAGCAGCTCCCCCTGGGGGGGAAGGCCTGAAGCTTTCTTT
TRBJ1-5 | NA | TRBV2 | NA | CASSVSPKTGIYSNQPQHF | TGTGCCAGCAGCGTATCCCCGAAGACGGGGATCTATAGCAATCAGCCCCAGCATTTT
TRBJ2-3 | NA | TRBV7-3 | TRBD1 | CASSLDTGADTQYF | TGTGCCAGCAGCTTAGATACAGGGGCAGATACGCAGTATTTT
TRBJ1-2 | NA | TRBV9 | TRBD1 | CASSVGQGARGYTF | TGTGCCAGCAGCGTAGGACAGGGGGCGAGAGGCTACACCTTC
TRBJ2-3 | NA | TRBV7-2 | TRBD2 | CASNPGLGWVDTQYF | TGTGCCAGCAACCCGGGACTAGGTTGGGTAGATACGCAGTATTTT
TRBJ1-4 | NA | TRBV9 | NA | CASSVRGGEKLFF | TGTGCCAGCAGCGTCAGGGGTGGGGAAAAACTGTTTTTT
TRBJ2-5 | NA | TRBV5-4 | NA | CASSLGQGQETQYF | TGTGCCAGCAGCTTGGGCCAGGGCCAAGAGACCCAGTACTTC
TRBJ2-3 | NA | TRBV29-1 | NA | CSVETDSWRDTQYF | TGCAGCGTTGAAACGGACAGCTGGAGAGATACGCAGTATTTT
TRBJ1-4 | NA | TRBV4-1 | NA | CASSQTATNEKLFF | TGCGCCAGCAGCCAGACAGCAACTAATGAAAAACTGTTTTTT
TRBJ2-7 | NA | TRBV11-2 | NA | CASSLSDSWTSLWEQYF | TGTGCCAGCAGCTTATCAGACTCATGGACATCTCTCTGGGAGCAGTACTTC
TRBJ1-2 | NA | TRBV30 | NA | CAWSVGGYGYTF | TGTGCCTGGAGTGTAGGGGGCTATGGCTACACCTTC
TRBJ2-7 | once | TRBV23-1 | NA | CASRASYEQYF | TGCGCCAGCAGGGCCTCCTACGAGCAGTACTTC
TRBJ2-5 | NA | TRBV5-1 | TRBD1 | CASSSGTGRQETQYF | TGCGCCAGCAGCTCAGGGACAGGGAGACAAGAGACCCAGTACTTC
TRBJ1-1 | NA | TRBV18 | NA | CASSLAPQGAEAFF | TGTGCCAGCTCACTAGCCCCGCAGGGCGCTGAAGCTTTCTTT
TRBJ1-3 | NA | TRBV18 | TRBD1 | CASSPGTGGSRHSGNTIYF | TGTGCCAGCTCACCTGGGACAGGGGGCTCCAGGCACTCTGGAAACACCATATATTTT
TRBJ2-5 | NA | TRBV11-3 | TRBD2 | CASSLTSGYQETQYF | TGTGCCAGCAGCTTGACTAGCGGGTACCAAGAGACCCAGTACTTC
TRBJ1-6 | NA | TRBV18 | NA | CASSDNVYNSPLHF | TGTGCCAGCTCAGACAACGTCTATAATTCACCCCTCCACTTT
TRBJ1-4 | NA | TRBV4-1 | TRBD1 | CASSHPTGGAGRNEKLFF | TGCGCCAGCAGCCACCCCACAGGGGGAGCCGGACGAAATGAAAAACTGTTTTTT
TRBJ2-7 | once | TRBV19 | NA | CASRGSYEQYF | TGTGCCAGCAGGGGCTCCTACGAGCAGTACTTC
TRBJ2-5 | NA | TRBV11-2 | NA | CASSLRETQYF | TGTGCCAGCAGCTTGCGGGAGACCCAGTACTTC
TRBJ2-1 | NA | TRBV24-1 | NA | CATSDSLGEQFF | TGTGCCACCAGTGATTCGCTAGGAGAGCAGTTCTTC
TRBJ1-1 | NA | TRBV5-1 | NA | CASSLETADTEAFF | TGCGCCAGCAGCTTGGAGACAGCCGACACTGAAGCTTTCTTT
TRBJ2-2 | NA | TRBV25-1 | NA | CASTTPGDAGELFF | TGTGCCAGCACCACCCCGGGGGACGCCGGGGAGCTGTTTTTT
TRBJ1-1 | NA | TRBV5-4 | NA | CASSDRRGGNTEAFF | TGTGCCAGCAGCGATCGAAGGGGGGGAAACACTGAAGCTTTCTTT
TRBJ1-2 | NA | TRBV7-9 | NA | CASSLKGSSNGYTF | TGTGCCAGCAGCTTAAAGGGGTCCTCGAATGGCTACACCTTC
TRBJ2-3 | NA | TRBV6-1 | TRBD1 | CASSAPGQGRTDTQYF | TGTGCCAGCAGTGCCCCGGGACAGGGCCGCACAGATACGCAGTATTTT
TRBJ1-1 | NA | TRBV2 | NA | CASSGYMNTEAFF | TGTGCCAGCAGTGGCTATATGAACACTGAAGCTTTCTTT